A single sample gave rise to the 22 T cell receptor beta chains below, sequenced in a study of cytomegalovirus exposure and HLA in healthy donors. PCR used 60 Vbeta primers and 13 Jbeta primers. Clones were sequenced by immunoSEQ multiplex PCR, and TCRdb holds only the in-frame ones, with some missing. The record lists 40,000 or so clones, of which the ten most abundant hold roughly 1.4%. Sequenced input: PBMCs. The origin of the receptors is a young man in good health and CMV-seronegative.

The chain uses TRBV7-2 and TRBJ2-7; 7 bases fit TRBD1. Germline CDR1 and CDR2: SGHTA and FQGNSA. The CDR3 covers 15 residues. Trimming took 2 bases from V and 2 from J; bases not matched to a gene: 6. CDR3 nucleotide sequence: TGTGCCAGCAGCTTATATCGGACAGGAGCCTACGAGCAGTACTTC. It codes for CASSLYRTGAYEQYF.

The chain uses TRBV6-5 and TRBJ1-2, with D unclear. The CDR3 is 13 residues long. Trimming stripped 5 bases from V and 6 bases from J, with 13 bases between. Germline V gene lookup returns CDR1 MNHEY and CDR2 SVGAGI. Here the CDR3 reads CASSSGEVNGYTF. The CDR3 coding sequence is TGTGCCAGCAGTAGCGGGGAAGTGAATGGCTACACCTTC.

The chain uses TRBV4-1 and TRBJ2-7; TRBD1 aligns across 10 bases. The CDR3 is made up of 15 amino acids. Germline values: CDR1 MGHRA, CDR2 YSYEKL. The V gene end was trimmed by 5 bases and the J gene end by 3 bases; junction bases not matched to a gene: 7. The CDR3 nucleotides read TGCGCCAGCAGCAAAATGGGACAGGGGCACTACGAGCAGTACTTC. Translating gives CASSKMGQGHYEQYF.

The rearrangement joins TRBV13 to TRBJ1-1; the D is unclear. In germline, CDR1 is PRHDT, CDR2 FYEKMQ (reference sequence). The V gene lost 7 bases and the J gene lost 4 bases, with 13 bases spanning the gap. This CDR3 contains 13 residues. The chain's CDR3 is CASTGGSATEAFF. The CDR3, as DNA: TGTGCCAGCACCGGCGGGAGCGCCACTGAAGCTTTCTTT.

The V call is TRBV30, the J call TRBJ1-3, with TRBD1 matching 7 bases. With V trimmed by 2 bases and J by 0 bases, 7 bases remained unmatched. CDR1 and CDR2 (germline): GTSNPN, SVGIG (reference sequence). CDR3 size: 16 residues. CDR3 loop: CAWSTGVPFSGNTIYF. The CDR3 DNA reads as TGTGCCTGGAGTACAGGGGTCCCTTTCTCTGGAAACACCATATATTTT.

J is TRBJ2-7 and V is TRBV30; D is possibly TRBD1 (6 bases). Trimming cost V 0 bases and J 6 bases, with 12 bases left between them. This CDR3 comprises 13 residues. Germline CDR1 reads GTSNPN; CDR2 reads SVGIG (reference sequence). The DNA for the CDR3 is TGTGCCTGGAGTGTACTATCAGGGGTCGAGCAGTACTTC. Protein sequence: CAWSVLSGVEQYF. The variable domain in full, with the rest retrieved from reference TRBV30 and TRBJ2-7, is SQTIHQWPATLVQPVGSPLSLECTVEGTSNPNLYWYRQAAGRGLQLLFYSVGIGQISSEVPQNLSASRPQDRQFILSSKKLLLSDSGFYLCAWSVLSGVEQYFGPGTRLTVT.

The chain has TRBV4-3 and TRBJ2-3; TRBD2 aligns across 13 bases. The trim removed 1 base at V and 1 base at J, leaving 2 bases unmatched. Germline CDR1 and CDR2: LGHNA and YSLEER. The CDR3 runs 17 residues. The CDR3 sequence is CASSQGGTSGGTDTQYF. CDR3 nucleotide sequence: TGCGCCAGCAGCCAAGGAGGGACTAGCGGGGGCACAGATACGCAGTATTTT.

The rearrangement uses TRBV7-8 and TRBJ2-7, with TRBD1 identical over 8 bases. Germline trimming cut 5 bases from V and 6 bases from J; bases unmatched to any gene: 9. This CDR3 has 14 residues. Germline CDR1 reads SGHVS; CDR2 reads FQNEAQ. In DNA, the CDR3 is TGTGCCAGCAGCCTCCTGTGGCAGGGGGCCGAGCAGTACTTC. Amino acids: CASSLLWQGAEQYF.

The V and J genes are TRBV18 and TRBJ1-2; no clear D gene. The CDR3 contains 12 residues. Deletions cut 3 bases from V and 7 bases from J, with 9 bases between. Germline CDR1 is KGHSH and CDR2 is LQKENI. The CDR3 DNA reads as TGTGCCAGCTCACCGGCTAGCGGTGGCTACACCTTC. Translated: CASSPASGGYTF.

This chain links TRBV29-1 with TRBJ2-2, with 7 bases fitting TRBD1. This CDR3 is 16 amino acids long. V dropped 1 base and J dropped 7; count of bases not matched to a gene: 12. The germline gives CDR1 SQVTM, CDR2 ANQGSEA. The CDR3 reads CSVEARGTGDVGELFF. In DNA, the CDR3 is TGCAGCGTTGAAGCGAGAGGAACAGGGGATGTCGGGGAGCTGTTTTTT.

V and J are TRBV13 and TRBJ2-7; tentatively, D is TRBD2 (5 bases). The CDR3 length is 15 residues. Germline CDR1 PRHDT, CDR2 FYEKMQ (reference sequence). V shed 4 bases and J shed 2 bases, with 15 bases lying between them. The CDR3 DNA reads as TGTGCCAGCAGCTCCTCCCGAGGGAGCACCTACGAGCAGTACTTC. Translating gives CASSSSRGSTYEQYF.

V usage is TRBV4-3 and J usage is TRBJ2-7, with 12 bases identical to TRBD2. Per germline, CDR1 LGHNA and CDR2 YSLEER. Losses at the gene ends were 3 bases for V and 3 bases for J; bases not matched to a gene: 3. The CDR3 is 15 amino acids. CDR3 sequence reads: CASSQTSGSIYEQYF. CDR3 bases: TGCGCCAGCAGCCAGACTAGCGGGAGTATCTACGAGCAGTACTTC.

The CDR3 sequence is CASRPGQGAQAFF. The CDR3 region has the DNA TGTGCCAGCAGGCCCGGACAGGGGGCTCAAGCTTTCTTT. The chain is built from TRBV6-5 and TRBJ1-1, with 11 bases matching TRBD1. Per germline, CDR1 MNHEY and CDR2 SVGAGI. This CDR3 region has 13 residues. The V gene end was trimmed by 6 bases and the J gene end by 9 bases; junction bases not matched to a gene: 6.

This sequence joins TRBV9 and TRBJ2-3, with 14 bases lining up with TRBD2. CDR3 length: 16 amino acids. Germline loops: CDR1 SGDLS, CDR2 YYNGEE. Germline trimming cut 0 bases from V and 8 bases from J; bases unmatched to any gene: 5. CDR3 sequence: CASSVATSGRAGTQYF. The CDR3 DNA sequence: TGTGCCAGCAGCGTAGCGACTAGCGGGAGGGCCGGTACGCAGTATTTT.

About this clone itself: Other DNA variants within this sample encode the same CDR3. The chain carries TRBV9 and TRBJ2-5; D is perhaps TRBD2 (6 bases). CDR1 is SGDLS and CDR2 is YYNGEE in the germline V gene. Trimming removed 0 bases from V and 4 bases from J, with 10 bases in between. This CDR3 contains 14 residues. The CDR3 reads CASSVAGSGETQYF. CDR3 sequence (DNA): TGTGCCAGCAGCGTAGCCGGGAGTGGAGAGACCCAGTACTTC.

The chain joins TRBV27 to TRBJ2-7; D is possibly TRBD1 (7 bases). Looked up from germline, CDR1 is MNHEY and CDR2 is SMNVEV (reference sequence). The V and J ends lost 10 bases and 3 bases respectively, with 19 bases between them. The CDR3 loop spans 14 amino acids. The CDR3 DNA is TGTGCCACGGGGGAAACAGGGGAAAGCTACGAGCAGTACTTC. It encodes CATGETGESYEQYF.

The chain has TRBV4-1 and TRBJ2-7; TRBD1 might be the D (5 bases). The CDR3 consists of 14 residues. Trimming shortened V by 4 bases and J by 3 bases, and 13 bases separated the two germline ends. Looked up from germline, CDR1 is MGHRA and CDR2 is YSYEKL. Written as DNA, the CDR3 is TGCGCCAGCAGCCGGAGCTTAGGGGACTACGAGCAGTACTTC. Protein sequence: CASSRSLGDYEQYF.

This rearrangement joins TRBV5-6 to TRBJ2-6, with D possibly being TRBD1 (5 bases). From germline, CDR1 is SGHDT and CDR2 YYEEEE. With 0 bases removed from V and 0 bases from J, the gap between germline ends came to 7 bases. This CDR3 has 16 amino acids. Here the CDR3 DNA reads TGTGCCAGCAGCTTGGGACAGTTCTCTGGGGCCAACGTCCTGACTTTC. It codes for CASSLGQFSGANVLTF.

This chain connects TRBV6-1 to TRBJ1-5; perhaps TRBD1 as D (5 bases). CDR1 MNHNS and CDR2 SASEGT come from the germline V gene. The CDR3 extends over 15 amino acids. V was trimmed by 11 bases and J by 6 bases, leaving 23 bases between them. The CDR3 region has the DNA TGTGCCGTCACCTATCAGGGTCTTTTGGGTCAGCCCCAGCATTTT. This translates into CAVTYQGLLGQPQHF.

The chain uses TRBV19 and TRBJ2-3; 9 bases align to TRBD2. The CDR3 spans 16 residues. Germline CDR1 and CDR2: LNHDA and SQIVND (reference sequence). The junction had 4 bases not matched to a gene; V was cut back by 1 base and J by 2 bases. The CDR3 nucleotides read TGTGCCAGTAGTATAGTAGCGGGGGAATCCACAGATACGCAGTATTTT. Translated: CASSIVAGESTDTQYF.

The rearrangement uses TRBV4-3 and TRBJ2-7; 9 nucleotides agree with TRBD1. CDR3 length: 16 amino acids. CDR1 LGHNA and CDR2 YSLEER come from the germline V gene. With 1 base clipped from V and 3 bases from J, the junction kept 7 bases outside the gene matches. CDR3 DNA: TGCGCCAGCAGCCAAGGGGGACAGGGAGAGGACTACGAGCAGTACTTC. Protein sequence: CASSQGGQGEDYEQYF.

This sequence joins TRBV30 and TRBJ1-1; 8 bases line up with TRBD1. V lost 2 bases, J lost 2 bases, and 10 bases stayed unmatched. CDR1 is GTSNPN and CDR2 is SVGIG in the germline V gene (reference sequence). The CDR3 has 16 amino acids. The CDR3 protein is CAWSRAQGAQNTEAFF. In nucleotides, the CDR3 is TGTGCCTGGAGTAGGGCCCAGGGGGCGCAAAACACTGAAGCTTTCTTT.